These 19 T cell receptor beta chains originate from one sample sequenced in a study of cytomegalovirus exposure and HLA in healthy donors. The PCR made use of 60 Vbeta and 13 Jbeta primers. The table came from immunoSEQ multiplex PCR; TCRdb's copy has only in-frame clones and leaves some out. The sample lists 150,000 to 200,000 clones; more than 75% were seen once. Sequenced sample: PBMCs. The receptors come from a man younger than 30 in good health and CMV-seropositive.

The gene calls are TRBV12-5 and TRBJ1-1, with D hard to call. Deletions cut 5 bases from V and 8 bases from J, with 9 bases between. CDR3 length: 11 residues. Germline V gene lookup returns CDR1 LGHNT and CDR2 FRNRAP. CDR3 DNA: TGTGCTAGTGGTGTCCAGGTAGAAGCTTTCTTT. This sequence encodes CASGVQVEAFF. The whole variable domain, filled in from reference TRBV12-5 and TRBJ1-1, reads DARVTQTPRHKVTEMGQEVTMRCQPILGHNTVFWYRQTMMQGLELLAYFRNRAPLDDSGMPKDRFSAEMPDATLATLKIQPSEPRDSAVYFCASGVQVEAFFGQGTRLTVV.

The rearrangement uses TRBV23-1 and TRBJ1-2; D perhaps matches TRBD1 (6 bases). TRBV23-1 is an ORF for which the function is uncertain. Trimming cost V 7 bases and J 11 bases, with 26 bases left between them. This CDR3 is built from 15 residues. CDR3 residues: CASNRRMGPGAEYTF. The CDR3 region has the DNA TGCGCCAGCAACCGCAGAATGGGGCCAGGGGCGGAATACACCTTC.

The rearrangement uses TRBV11-2 and TRBJ2-1, with 8 bases matching TRBD1. From germline, CDR1 is SGHAT and CDR2 FQNNGV. This CDR3 has 18 amino acids. The V and J ends lost 2 bases and 1 base, in that order; junction bases with no gene match: 10. The CDR3 coding sequence is TGTGCCAGCAGCTTACCTACAGGGGGTCGGGGTTCCTACAATGAGCAGTTCTTC. This gives the protein CASSLPTGGRGSYNEQFF.

The sample holds a few counts of this clone. The genes are TRBV4-1 and TRBJ2-5; D perhaps matches TRBD2 (6 bases). The CDR3 covers 13 residues. Germline V gene sequence: CDR1 MGHRA, CDR2 YSYEKL. V gave up 8 bases and J gave up 5 bases, with 15 bases separating them. The CDR3 sequence: CASALPGEETQYF. The CDR3 coding sequence is TGCGCCAGCGCACTGCCGGGAGAGGAGACCCAGTACTTC.

This chain joins TRBV7-8 and TRBJ2-5; unclear D gene. CDR1 SGHVS and CDR2 FQNEAQ come from the germline V gene. The CDR3 consists of 13 residues. With 1 base removed from V and 4 bases from J, the gap between germline ends came to 7 bases. This CDR3 reads CASSLGSVETQYF. CDR3 in DNA: TGTGCCAGCAGCTTAGGAAGCGTAGAGACCCAGTACTTC.

The gene calls are TRBV7-2 and TRBJ2-2; D not certain. The germline V gene has CDR1 SGHTA and CDR2 FQGNSA. This CDR3 has 12 residues. With 6 bases removed from V and 9 bases from J, the gap between germline ends came to 11 bases. CDR3: CASRTGVRELFF. The CDR3 nucleotides read TGTGCCAGCAGAACGGGTGTCAGGGAGCTGTTTTTT. Complete variable domain (other parts from reference TRBV7-2 and TRBJ2-2): GAGVSQSPSNKVTEKGKDVELRCDPISGHTALYWYRQSLGQGLEFLIYFQGNSAPDKSGLPSDRFSAERTGGSVSTLTIQRTQQEDSAVYLCASRTGVRELFFGEGSRLTVL.

This clone came up a few times. The V call is TRBV5-1, the J call TRBJ1-2; 12 nucleotides match TRBD1. Germline V gene sequence: CDR1 SGHRS, CDR2 YFSETQ. The V segment lost 3 bases and the J segment 7 bases; nucleotides outside the gene matches: 4. The CDR3 consists of 14 residues. This chain's CDR3 is CASSSGTGGSGYTF. For the CDR3, the DNA is TGCGCCAGCAGCTCGGGGACAGGGGGCTCTGGCTACACCTTC.

This clone occurred once. The chain has TRBV10-1 and TRBJ2-1, with D maybe TRBD2 (6 bases). The V end lost 3 bases, the J end lost 8 bases, and 11 bases lay between the germline ends. Germline assignment: CDR1 WNHNN and CDR2 SYGVQD (reference sequence). This CDR3 spans 13 amino acids. CDR3 region: CASSDGWGDEQFF. The CDR3 DNA follows: TGCGCCAGCAGTGACGGGTGGGGGGATGAGCAGTTCTTC.

The chain has TRBV5-4 and TRBJ1-1, with 12 bases aligning to TRBD1. The germline CDR1 and CDR2 sequences are SGHNT and YYREEE (reference sequence). The CDR3 is made up of 16 amino acids. Trimming at V came to 4 bases and at J to 7 bases, leaving 11 bases not matched to a gene. CDR3: CASSLKGGQGAREAFF. The CDR3 DNA follows: TGTGCCAGCAGCCTCAAGGGGGGACAGGGGGCCCGTGAAGCTTTCTTT.

This clone has only a few counts. This sequence joins TRBV11-2 and TRBJ1-4, with D perhaps matching TRBD1 (6 bases). This CDR3 is 17 amino acids long. Trimming stripped 0 bases from V and 6 bases from J, with 17 bases between. From germline, CDR1 is SGHAT and CDR2 FQNNGV. This chain's CDR3 is CASSLESRGGLDEKLFF. The CDR3 bases are TGTGCCAGCAGCTTAGAGAGCAGGGGCGGTCTCGATGAAAAACTGTTTTTT.

This clone was counted between two and nine times. V gene TRBV5-1 combines with J gene TRBJ1-6, with 8 bases aligning to TRBD1. The CDR3 runs to 16 residues. CDR1 and CDR2 from the germline V gene are SGHRS and YFSETQ. Losses at the gene ends were 0 bases for V and 9 bases for J; bases not matched to a gene: 8. CDR3 sequence reads: CASSLGQGQTTSPLHF. The CDR3 DNA reads as TGCGCCAGCAGCTTGGGACAGGGGCAAACGACTTCACCCCTCCACTTT.

The V gene is TRBV7-2, the J gene TRBJ2-1; 9 nucleotides line up with TRBD2. J lost 8 bases, V lost 2 bases, and 4 bases had no gene match. The CDR3 contains 14 residues. Per germline, CDR1 SGHTA and CDR2 FQGNSA. The CDR3 loop is CASSLRRGGYEQFF. The CDR3, as DNA: TGTGCCAGCAGCTTAAGGCGGGGGGGCTATGAGCAGTTCTTC.

This clone was detected only a few times. The CDR3 loop reads CASSPGTEVEGPQHF. CDR3 sequence (DNA): TGTGCCAGCTCACCCGGGACTGAAGTCGAGGGGCCCCAGCATTTT. The V and J genes are TRBV18 and TRBJ1-5; tentative D call: TRBD1 (5 bases). The germline V gene encodes CDR1 KGHSH and CDR2 LQKENI. The V end lost 3 bases, the J end lost 9 bases, and 18 bases lay between the germline ends. The CDR3 has 15 amino acids.

The CDR3 bases are TGTGCCAGCAGCGCTAATACGGATGAGCAGTTCTTC. Encoded protein: CASSANTDEQFF. V is TRBV7-3 and J is TRBJ2-1; D is ambiguous. CDR3 length: 12 residues. Per the germline V gene, CDR1 is SGHTA and CDR2 is FQGTGA. V dropped 5 bases and J dropped 8 bases, with 10 bases sitting between them. The full variable domain, completed using reference TRBV7-3 and TRBJ2-1, is GAGVSQTPSNKVTEKGKYVELRCDPISGHTALYWYRQSLGQGPEFLIYFQGTGAADDSGLPNDRFFAVRPEGSVSTLKIQRTERGDSAVYLCASSANTDEQFFGPGTRLTVL.

This rearrangement joins TRBV11-3 to TRBJ2-3; 7 nucleotides align to TRBD2. CDR1 and CDR2 from the germline V gene are SGHNT and YENEEA. After removal of 3 bases from V and 2 bases from J, the junction contained 11 bases not matched to a gene. The CDR3 spans 17 residues. CDR3 protein: CASSFPIGGGNTDTQYF. Here the CDR3 DNA reads TGTGCCAGCAGCTTTCCCATTGGGGGGGGGAACACAGATACGCAGTATTTT. Full variable domain (rest looked up from reference TRBV11-3 and TRBJ2-3): EAGVVQSPRYKIIEKKQPVAFWCNPISGHNTLYWYLQNLGQGPELLIRYENEEAVDDSQLPKDRFSAERLKGVDSTLKIQPAELGDSAVYLCASSFPIGGGNTDTQYFGPGTRLTVL.

The chain is built from TRBV5-8 and TRBJ2-2; possible D gene TRBD2, 6 bases. The CDR3 runs 18 residues. Deletions cut 1 base from V and 2 bases from J, with 18 bases between. Looked up from germline, CDR1 is SGHTS and CDR2 is YDEGEE. The CDR3 loop is CASSLFYFVGTNTGELFF. The CDR3 nucleotides are TGTGCCAGCAGCTTGTTTTATTTTGTTGGGACTAACACCGGGGAGCTGTTTTTT.

Only one count was recorded for this clone. The chain combines TRBV9 with TRBJ1-1; D is perhaps TRBD1 (6 bases). This CDR3 comprises 14 residues. Trimming shortened V by 3 bases and J by 1 base, and 10 bases separated the two germline ends. Germline loops: CDR1 SGDLS, CDR2 YYNGEE. In nucleotides, the CDR3 is TGTGCCAGCAGCGCCGAGGGGGAGAACACTGAAGCTTTCTTT. Amino acid sequence: CASSAEGENTEAFF.

The chain joins TRBV19 to TRBJ1-5, with D unresolved. The CDR3 length is 13 residues. Looked up from germline, CDR1 is LNHDA and CDR2 is SQIVND (reference sequence). Trimming removed 5 bases at V and 5 bases at J, with 10 bases between. The CDR3 protein is CASSYSRDQPQHF. The CDR3 DNA reads TGTGCCAGTAGTTATTCGCGCGATCAGCCCCAGCATTTT. The full variable domain, rest sourced from reference TRBV19 and TRBJ1-5, is DGGITQSPKYLFRKEGQNVTLSCEQNLNHDAMYWYRQDPGQGLRLIYYSQIVNDFQKGDIAEGYSVSREKKESFPLTVTSAQKNPTAFYLCASSYSRDQPQHFGDGTRLSIL.

The chain has TRBV10-3 and TRBJ2-3; D not certain. The germline gives CDR1 ENHRY, CDR2 SYGVKD. This CDR3 is 13 amino acids long. Trimming took 4 bases from V and 0 from J, leaving 5 bases between them. This CDR3 reads CAISAMSTDTQYF. In nucleotides, the CDR3 is TGTGCCATCAGTGCTATGAGCACAGATACGCAGTATTTT.